This T cell receptor beta chain is drawn from a study of T cell responses to AZD1222 COVID-19 vaccine. Concerning this clone: Its antigen remains unidentified.

The method was immunoSEQ multiplex PCR; TCRdb's version includes in-frame clones alone and lacks a portion of them. The sample records about 150,000 clones, around 91% being singletons. Notes on the study in general: Clonal diversity may have been underestimated, and the donors were mostly white British, with more females than males. Sampled repertoires all dated from after the peak T cell response. Close to half of spike-specific TCRs reportedly recognize unmutated variant regions.

This clonotype originated in an adult in good health. The input for sequencing was peripheral blood, taken on day 0 of AZD1222 vaccination.

Here the CDR3 reads CASSSYRANTGELFF. In DNA form, the CDR3 reads TGTGCCAGCAGCTCCTACCGGGCGAACACCGGGGAGCTGTTTTTT. This chain links TRBV7-9 with TRBJ2-2; the D is unclear. Germline V lookup: CDR1 SEHNR, CDR2 FQNEAQ (reference sequence). V was trimmed by 4 bases and J by 0 bases, leaving 9 bases between them. The CDR3 has 15 amino acids.